This TCR beta chain was obtained from a study of T cell changes during pregnancy in multiple sclerosis. Sequencing used immunoSEQ multiplex PCR; TCRdb keeps in-frame clones, though not all of them. In the table there are more than 30,000 clones, about 89% of which are singletons. Unmatched junction bases numbered 5, after V lost 5 bases and J lost 7 bases. The CDR3 is 14 amino acids. Germline loops: CDR1 MDHEN, CDR2 SYDVKM. The sample consisted of CD4+ T cells from peripheral blood mononuclear cells, taken in the third trimester of pregnancy. The receptor was derived from a female donor in good health, enrolled as a control in a pregnancy study. The chain uses TRBV28 and TRBJ1-5; 10 bases agree with TRBD1. This CDR3 is CASSRTGGRQPQHF. In DNA form, the CDR3 reads TGTGCCAGCAGTCGGACAGGGGGAAGGCAGCCCCAGCATTTT.